This T cell receptor beta chain is from a study of blood T cell repertoires in COVID-19. The CDR3 consists of 13 residues. Trimming shortened V by 0 bases and J by 9 bases, and 12 bases separated the two germline ends. Looked up from germline, CDR1 is LGHDT and CDR2 is YNNKEL (reference sequence). Using immunoSEQ multiplex PCR, the repertoire was profiled, and TCRdb retains in-frame clones only, with some absent. Among roughly 200,000 clones, roughly four fifths were seen once, and the ten largest hold around 9%. This sequence originates from a man aged 40-49 years who had recovered from COVID-19. Sequenced: PBMCs or T cells enriched from blood (not recorded which). This chain uses TRBV3-1 (or the pseudogene TRBV3-2) with TRBJ2-7, with a possible D match to TRBD2 (6 bases). The chain's CDR3 is CASSQDSGRGQYF. CDR3 nucleotide sequence: TGTGCCAGCAGCCAAGATTCCGGGAGAGGGCAGTACTTC.